These T cell receptor beta chains were read from a single sample in a study of cytomegalovirus exposure and HLA in healthy donors. Profiling relied on immunoSEQ multiplex PCR, and the TCRdb table lists in-frame clones only, not all of them. The profile covers roughly 150,000 clones, with 78% appearing a single time and less than 7.5% taken by the ten largest. Sequencing was performed on PBMCs. Receptor source: a middle-aged woman in good health and CMV-seropositive. CDR3s leave out the opening cysteine and the closing phenylalanine or tryptophan. A D gene is named only where the DNA matches it firmly.

d_call v_call cdr3_aa
TRBD2 TRBV9 ASSQSGRSVNEQF
TRBD2 TRBV9 ASNDYRRRLAVNTGELF
- TRBV10-3 AISRAPGILSDEQY
TRBD2 TRBV6-5 ASSYQRDGPYEQY
- TRBV6-5 ASSYRLLGGEQY
- TRBV30 ACSRSEEKLF
TRBD2 TRBV27 ASSLRGLAGHARRTDTQY
- TRBV5-1 ASSPGGSYNEQF
- TRBV7-9 ASSLVWGEIDTQY
TRBD2 TRBV11-2 ASSIGQEAGTSFREQY
- TRBV18 ASSLEYTEAF
- TRBV28 ASSYTYGYT
- TRBV9 ASSPTPRGAYEQY
TRBD2 TRBV11-1 ASSLPAGGHEQY
TRBD1 TRBV4-1 ASSPQWDRVSYEQY
- TRBV28 ASWRSSYEQY
TRBD2 TRBV9 ASSVGAGAYNEQF
- TRBV10-3 AIIWAHPPSSYEQY
- TRBV6-1 ASSGQVDSPLH
TRBD1 TRBV18 ASSPPGTGMAETQY
TRBD2 TRBV6-6 ASRSVLAASTDTQY
TRBD2 TRBV5-1 ASSLARDYSDTQY
- TRBV15 ATSRDGAYGYT
- TRBV7-6 ASSFSDTQY
- TRBV19 ASCPQGIGNTIY
- TRBV11-2 ASSRGAVLQETQY
TRBD2 TRBV4-2 ASSQDYAGGKYEQY
TRBD1 TRBV28 ASSLGQVDQPQH
TRBD1 TRBV7-2 ASSLRDSPYEQY
- TRBV9 ASSVTGRTEAF
TRBD1 TRBV4-1 ASSQLPQGAHNYGYT
- TRBV9 ASSVGGPYNEQF
TRBD1 TRBV5-1 ASRDRGGNTGELF
- TRBV7-5 ARSITSGRGNGELF
- TRBV6-5 ASRTGMGDEQF
- TRBV25-1 ASSDVVGVSSYNEQF
- TRBV29-1 SVEQGTNEKLF
- TRBV6-5 ASSTPGNREPQH
TRBD2 TRBV4-1 ASSPRLIAGGSDTQY
- TRBV6-5 ASSPSIGASYEQY
- TRBV5-1 ASSPSLSSANYGYT
TRBD1 TRBV18 ASSPTTGNQPQH
- TRBV7-9 ASSQLLGEQF
TRBD2 TRBV10-3 ASSLYPVAGGADTQY
- TRBV2 ASSLTPGNEQF
- TRBV19 ASTTMAGGGGYT
- TRBV6-5 ASRYFWGDDTDTQY
- TRBV23-1 ASSQSRAPNTGELF
TRBD2 TRBV5-1 ASSLGRGGGGLNDEQY
TRBD1 TRBV2 ASKKSRDRFYEQY
- TRBV19 ASNPGQGLSIQY
- TRBV15 ATSRDRGQETQY
TRBD2 TRBV15 ATRGLAGGRDTQY
- TRBV15 ATSREGGRSTNEKLF
TRBD2 TRBV7-2 ASSLRGRAVDTQY
TRBD2 TRBV6-1 ASSEEVWDYTAKNIQY
TRBD1 TRBV5-5 ASSRDSHNTKAF
TRBD1 TRBV18 ASSPGSGQGRLYGYT